The sequence of this T cell receptor beta chain was determined in a study of blood T cells in healthy people across ages. Whole-study results and caveats: The percentage of naive T cells correlated strongly with TCR beta diversity. Long-lived donors exceeded aged donors in naive CD4+ cells and diversity.

Next came a second PCR, run for roughly 6 to 11 cycles, which used a sample-barcoded 5' primer along with a J-beta primer mix. A single record per CDR3 protein comes from TCRdb applying MiXCR to the 5' RACE reads. The table records 1,100,000 or so distinct CDR3 sequences, over 35% of them present only once. The CDR3 totals 13 residues. V was trimmed by 7 bases and J by 1 base, leaving 11 bases between them. Germline loops: CDR1 MNHEY, CDR2 SMNVEV (reference sequence). A note on this clonotype: Its antigen is not known.

The sample consisted of blood. The chain uses TRBV27 and TRBJ2-7; D is ambiguous. The clonotype was recovered from an older woman in good health. The CDR3 region is CASIDLESYEQYF. DNA of the CDR3: TGTGCCAGCATTGACCTAGAATCCTACGAGCAGTACTTC.